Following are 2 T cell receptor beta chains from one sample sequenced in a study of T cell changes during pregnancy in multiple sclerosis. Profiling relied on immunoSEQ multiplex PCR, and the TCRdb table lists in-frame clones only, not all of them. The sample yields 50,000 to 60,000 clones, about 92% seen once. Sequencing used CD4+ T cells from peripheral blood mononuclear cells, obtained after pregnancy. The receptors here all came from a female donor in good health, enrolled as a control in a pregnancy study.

The CDR3 sequence is CASSGLADYNEQFF. In DNA form, the CDR3 reads TGCGCCAGCAGCGGGCTAGCGGACTACAATGAGCAGTTCTTC. J is TRBJ2-1 and V is TRBV4-3, with TRBD2 identical over 7 bases. Losses at the gene ends were 5 bases for V and 3 bases for J; bases not matched to a gene: 4. Germline V CDR1 and CDR2: LGHNA, YSLEER. This CDR3 spans 14 amino acids.

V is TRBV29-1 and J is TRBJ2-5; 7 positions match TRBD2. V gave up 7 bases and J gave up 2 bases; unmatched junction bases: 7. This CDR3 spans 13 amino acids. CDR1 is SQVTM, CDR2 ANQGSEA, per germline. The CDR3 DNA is TGCAGCGAGGCCGGGACTAAACAAGAGACCCAGTACTTC. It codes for CSEAGTKQETQYF.